Here is one TCR beta chain with its context. Its specificity is not known. Per the germline V gene, CDR1 is SGHTA and CDR2 is FQGTGA. The CDR3 is made up of 14 amino acids. The V end lost 6 bases, the J end lost 6 bases, and 15 bases lay between the germline ends. This specimen belongs to a study of T-cell memory formation after mild COVID-19. On the study more broadly: TCR clusters mostly belonged to single donors.

One entry per CDR3 protein, called by TCRdb with MiXCR from the 5' RACE reads. The sample yields hundreds of thousands of distinct CDR3 sequences, 15% seen once. Study-level findings and limits: Among CD4+ contracting clones, most were CM and EM, and CD8+ ones EMRA.

This sequence joins TRBV7-3 and TRBJ2-1; D perhaps matches TRBD2 (5 bases). Sequencing was performed on PBMCs or a T cell subset sorted from them (not recorded which). This clonotype was obtained from a man younger than 30 who had mild COVID-19 (a few samples of this study predate the infection). Cell type and time point are not known. CDR3 sequence: CASSPPGSSNEQFF. The CDR3 DNA sequence: TGTGCCAGCAGTCCCCCGGGGTCCAGCAATGAGCAGTTCTTC.